These 23 T cell receptor beta chains were sequenced from one sample in a study of PD-L1 blockade in urothelial cancer. Assay: immunoSEQ multiplex PCR; the TCRdb copy retains only in-frame clones and omits some. The sample lists 33,000 or so clones, more than 65% occurring once. The sequences come from PBMCs, collected around atezolizumab (anti-PD-L1) treatment. These receptors came from an older man with urothelial cancer.

The chain uses TRBV10-3 and TRBJ2-3, with TRBD2 matching 9 bases. The germline CDR1 and CDR2 sequences are ENHRY and SYGVKD. The V gene end was trimmed by 0 bases and the J gene end by 1 base; junction bases not matched to a gene: 2. The CDR3 covers 16 residues. Here the CDR3 DNA reads TGTGCCATCAGTGAGTCAGCTAGCGGGGGCACAGATACGCAGTATTTT. As protein: CAISESASGGTDTQYF.

This clone was detected a few times. The chain has TRBV4-1 and TRBJ1-2; a possible D gene is TRBD1 (5 bases). This CDR3 has 17 amino acids. Trimming left V 3 bases short and J 3 bases short, with 20 bases between. Germline CDR1 is MGHRA and CDR2 is YSYEKL. CDR3 residues: CASSHPPRQSGDYGYTF. The CDR3, as DNA: TGCGCCAGCAGCCATCCCCCCAGGCAATCGGGGGACTATGGCTACACCTTC.

This clone was found a few times. The V call is TRBV18, the J call TRBJ1-2, with D tentatively TRBD1 (6 bases). The CDR3 contains 14 residues. Trimming removed 0 bases from V and 8 bases from J, with 13 bases in between. CDR1 is KGHSH, CDR2 LQKENI, per germline. CDR3 protein: CASSPPAGALGYTF. The CDR3 DNA is TGTGCCAGCTCACCACCGGCGGGGGCGCTCGGCTACACCTTC.

This clone appeared a few times. The chain carries TRBV6-1 and TRBJ1-6, with a possible D match to TRBD1 (5 bases). V lost 3 bases and J lost 14, with 11 bases in between. Germline assignment: CDR1 MNHNS and CDR2 SASEGT. This CDR3 is built from 12 residues. The CDR3 nucleotides read TGTGCCAGCAGTGATTCAGGGATTACCCTCCACTTT. Its protein is CASSDSGITLHF.

The table lists this clone with a few counts. CDR3 nucleotide sequence: TGTGCCAGCAGACGGACTAGCGGATACGAGCAGTACTTC. This translates into CASRRTSGYEQYF. This chain uses TRBV5-6 with TRBJ2-7; 10 bases align to TRBD2. V shed 5 bases and J 4 bases; nucleotides not matched to a gene: 3. Germline V gene lookup returns CDR1 SGHDT and CDR2 YYEEEE. The length of the CDR3 is 13 residues.

The chain employs TRBV5-6 and TRBJ1-4, with 11 positions matching TRBD1. CDR3 length: 15 residues. From germline, CDR1 is SGHDT and CDR2 YYEEEE. After removal of 4 bases from V and 8 bases from J, the junction contained 7 bases not matched to a gene. The CDR3 sequence: CASSAMGQGEEKLFF. DNA of the CDR3: TGTGCCAGCAGCGCGATGGGACAGGGGGAGGAAAAACTGTTTTTT.

The DNA for the CDR3 is TGTGCCAGCAGCTCGCAAGGTAGCGGTGAGCAGTTCTTC. Amino acid sequence: CASSSQGSGEQFF. This chain joins TRBV5-4 and TRBJ2-1, with a tentative D call TRBD2 (6 bases). Germline CDR1 is SGHNT and CDR2 is YYREEE (reference sequence). The CDR3 totals 13 residues. Trimming cost V 3 bases and J 9 bases, with 13 bases left between them.

The gene calls are TRBV6-5 and TRBJ2-1; TRBD2 matches at 9 bases. The CDR3 is 15 residues long. The germline V gene encodes CDR1 MNHEY and CDR2 SVGAGI. Trimming cost V 4 bases and J 7 bases; bases outside gene matches: 8. This CDR3 reads CASSLGAGGLNEQFF. CDR3 coding DNA: TGTGCCAGCAGTTTAGGAGCGGGAGGTTTGAATGAGCAGTTCTTC.

This clone was counted once. V and J are TRBV5-4 and TRBJ1-1; tentatively, D is TRBD1 (5 bases). The CDR3 length is 15 residues. CDR1 is SGHNT and CDR2 is YYREEE in the germline V gene (reference sequence). Trimming took 4 bases from V and 0 from J, leaving 13 bases between them. In nucleotides, the CDR3 is TGTGCCAGCAGCCAAGTTCCAGGGTTGAACACTGAAGCTTTCTTT. Its translation is CASSQVPGLNTEAFF.

This chain links TRBV19 with TRBJ2-7, with 9 nucleotides matching TRBD1. CDR1 is LNHDA and CDR2 is SQIVND in the germline V gene (reference sequence). V lost 6 bases and J lost 3; bases outside the gene matches: 21. The CDR3 has 19 residues. DNA of the CDR3: TGTGCCAGTAGCCATTTCTCTGCACAGGGGGCTAGAGCCGGCTACGAGCAGTACTTC. This gives the protein CASSHFSAQGARAGYEQYF.

This chain links TRBV18 with TRBJ2-7; TRBD1 agrees at 7 bases. The V gene end was trimmed by 0 bases and the J gene end by 2 bases; junction bases not matched to a gene: 1. Germline V lookup: CDR1 KGHSH, CDR2 LQKENI. The CDR3 runs 14 residues. The CDR3, as DNA: TGTGCCAGCTCACCACCGACAGGGCCCTACGAGCAGTACTTC. Translating it yields CASSPPTGPYEQYF. The full variable domain, completed using reference TRBV18 and TRBJ2-7, is NAGVMQNPRHLVRRRGQEARLRCSPMKGHSHVYWYRQLPEEGLKFMVYLQKENIIDESGMPKERFSAEFPKEGPSILRIQQVVRGDSAAYFCASSPPTGPYEQYFGPGTRLTVT.

The chain's CDR3 is CASSTQYQGLHNEQFF. In nucleotides, the CDR3 is TGTGCCAGTAGTACCCAATATCAGGGACTGCACAATGAGCAGTTCTTC. The chain recombines TRBV19 with TRBJ2-1; tentative D call: TRBD2 (6 bases). The CDR3 covers 16 residues. Germline lookup yields CDR1 LNHDA and CDR2 SQIVND (reference sequence). Deletions cut 4 bases from V and 5 bases from J, with 18 bases between.

The chain links TRBV7-9 to TRBJ2-2; TRBD2 matches 14 bases. Germline-derived CDR1 and CDR2 are SEHNR and FQNEAQ (reference sequence). V lost 1 base, J lost 0 bases, and 1 base stayed unmatched. The CDR3 consists of 18 residues. The CDR3 protein is CASSLEGLAGANTGELFF. DNA of the CDR3: TGTGCCAGCAGCTTAGAGGGACTAGCGGGGGCGAACACCGGGGAGCTGTTTTTT. Together with reference TRBV7-9 and TRBJ2-2, the CDR3 gives the full variable domain: DTGVSQNPRHKITKRGQNVTFRCDPISEHNRLYWYRQTLGQGPEFLTYFQNEAQLEKSRLLSDRFSAERPKGSFSTLEIQRTEQGDSAMYLCASSLEGLAGANTGELFFGEGSRLTVL.

V and J are TRBV7-3 and TRBJ1-1; D unresolved. This CDR3 comprises 16 residues. The ends were cut back, 5 bases at V and 1 base at J, with 17 bases in the middle. Germline-derived CDR1 and CDR2 are SGHTA and FQGTGA. CDR3 in DNA: TGTGCCAGCAGCCCCTTTAGCGGACGCGAGAACACTGAAGCTTTCTTT. It codes for CASSPFSGRENTEAFF.

The chain recombines TRBV4-2 with TRBJ1-4; 7 bases align to TRBD1. With 1 base clipped from V and 7 bases from J, the junction kept 15 bases outside the gene matches. The CDR3 loop spans 18 amino acids. Germline V gives CDR1 LGHNA, CDR2 YNFKEQ. The CDR3 here is CASSQGGGQSRVGEKLFF. The CDR3 region has the DNA TGTGCCAGCAGCCAAGGAGGGGGACAGTCTCGAGTGGGTGAAAAACTGTTTTTT.

The rearrangement links TRBV4-1 to TRBJ1-1, with 9 bases matching TRBD1. The CDR3 is 14 amino acids. Germline loops: CDR1 MGHRA, CDR2 YSYEKL. The trim removed 3 bases at V and 5 bases at J, leaving 4 bases unmatched. CDR3 region: CASSQRTGETEAFF. The CDR3 nucleotides read TGCGCCAGCAGCCAGAGGACAGGGGAGACTGAAGCTTTCTTT.

J is TRBJ2-7 and V is TRBV4-1; TRBD2 might be the D (5 bases). The ends were cut back, 1 base at V and 3 bases at J, with 13 bases in the middle. Germline V gene data show CDR1 as MGHRA and CDR2 as YSYEKL. This CDR3 is built from 15 residues. CDR3 coding DNA: TGCGCCAGCAGCCAAGGCCCCAGCGGAAGCTACGAGCAGTACTTC. Translation gives CASSQGPSGSYEQYF.

This chain connects TRBV4-2 to TRBJ2-3; perhaps TRBD2 as D (5 bases). Trimming left V 1 base short and J 0 bases short, with 11 bases between. CDR3 length: 16 amino acids. Germline CDR1 and CDR2: LGHNA and YNFKEQ. CDR3 in amino acids: CASSQAGRDSTDTQYF. CDR3 bases: TGTGCCAGCAGCCAAGCTGGCCGGGATAGCACAGATACGCAGTATTTT.

This chain joins TRBV11-2 and TRBJ1-4, with 7 nucleotides matching TRBD1. Per germline, CDR1 SGHAT and CDR2 FQNNGV. The CDR3 runs to 16 residues. The V and J ends lost 5 bases and 0 bases, in that order; junction bases with no gene match: 6. The CDR3, as DNA: TGTGCCAGCAGCGTCCCCGGACAGGCAACTAATGAAAAACTGTTTTTT. It encodes CASSVPGQATNEKLFF.

This chain uses TRBV7-7 with TRBJ2-5; D may be TRBD2 (5 bases). The CDR3 is 14 amino acids. From germline, CDR1 is SSHAT and CDR2 FNYEAQ (reference sequence). The ends were cut back, 2 bases at V and 3 bases at J, with 10 bases in the middle. The DNA for the CDR3 is TGTGCCAGCAGCTTACTGGGGAGCGAAGAGACCCAGTACTTC. This translates into CASSLLGSEETQYF.

The chain has TRBV29-1 and TRBJ1-3; 7 nucleotides agree with TRBD1. In germline, CDR1 is SQVTM, CDR2 ANQGSEA. Trimming took 6 bases from V and 4 from J; bases not matched to a gene: 6. The CDR3 length is 13 residues. The CDR3 nucleotides are TGCAGCGTCCCGACAGGGTTGGGAAACACCATATATTTT. It specifies CSVPTGLGNTIYF.

This clone turned up a few times. The chain combines TRBV4-1 with TRBJ2-1; D is possibly TRBD2 (5 bases). The V gene lost 7 bases and the J gene lost 6 bases, with 19 bases spanning the gap. CDR3 size: 15 residues. CDR1 is MGHRA, CDR2 YSYEKL, per germline. The CDR3 DNA reads TGCGCCAGCACTCTGCAGTATAAGGCGGGCAATGAGCAGTTCTTC. Translating it yields CASTLQYKAGNEQFF.

The V gene is TRBV7-9, the J gene TRBJ2-5; D unclear. The CDR3 has 13 amino acids. With 3 bases removed from V and 1 base from J, the gap between germline ends came to 6 bases. Per germline, CDR1 SEHNR and CDR2 FQNEAQ (reference sequence). CDR3 DNA: TGTGCCAGCAGCTTGGCCATCCAAGAGACCCAGTACTTC. Protein sequence: CASSLAIQETQYF. The full variable domain, its missing parts supplied by reference TRBV7-9 and TRBJ2-5, is DTGVSQNPRHKITKRGQNVTFRCDPISEHNRLYWYRQTLGQGPEFLTYFQNEAQLEKSRLLSDRFSAERPKGSFSTLEIQRTEQGDSAMYLCASSLAIQETQYFGPGTRLLVL.